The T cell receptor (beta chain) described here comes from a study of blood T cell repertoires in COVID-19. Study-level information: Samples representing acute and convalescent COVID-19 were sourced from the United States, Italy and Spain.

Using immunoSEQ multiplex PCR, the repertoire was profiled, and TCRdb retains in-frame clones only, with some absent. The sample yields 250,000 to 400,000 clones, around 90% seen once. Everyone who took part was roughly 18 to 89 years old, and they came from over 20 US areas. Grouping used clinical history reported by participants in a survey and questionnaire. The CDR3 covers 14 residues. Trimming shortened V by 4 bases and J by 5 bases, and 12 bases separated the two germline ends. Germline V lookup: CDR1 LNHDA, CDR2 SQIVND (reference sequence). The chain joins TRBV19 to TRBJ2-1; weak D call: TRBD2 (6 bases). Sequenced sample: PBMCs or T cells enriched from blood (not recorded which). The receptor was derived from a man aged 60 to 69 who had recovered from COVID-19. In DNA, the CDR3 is TGTGCCAGTAGTAGTCTAGCGCAGAACAATGAGCAGTTCTTC. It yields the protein CASSSLAQNNEQFF.